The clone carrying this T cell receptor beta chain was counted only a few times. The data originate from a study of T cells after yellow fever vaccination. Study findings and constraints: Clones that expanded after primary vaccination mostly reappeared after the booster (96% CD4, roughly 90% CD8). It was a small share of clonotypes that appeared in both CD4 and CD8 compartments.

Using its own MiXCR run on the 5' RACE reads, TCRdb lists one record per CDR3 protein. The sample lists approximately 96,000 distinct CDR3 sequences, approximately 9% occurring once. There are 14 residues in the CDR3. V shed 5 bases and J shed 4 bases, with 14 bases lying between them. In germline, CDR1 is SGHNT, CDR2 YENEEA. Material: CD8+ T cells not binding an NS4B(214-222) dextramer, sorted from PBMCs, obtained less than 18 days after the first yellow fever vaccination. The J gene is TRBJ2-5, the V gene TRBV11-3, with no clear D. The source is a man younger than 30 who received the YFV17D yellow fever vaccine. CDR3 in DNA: TGTGCCAGCAGCCCGCGAGGCGGCTCAGAGACCCAGTACTTC. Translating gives CASSPRGGSETQYF.